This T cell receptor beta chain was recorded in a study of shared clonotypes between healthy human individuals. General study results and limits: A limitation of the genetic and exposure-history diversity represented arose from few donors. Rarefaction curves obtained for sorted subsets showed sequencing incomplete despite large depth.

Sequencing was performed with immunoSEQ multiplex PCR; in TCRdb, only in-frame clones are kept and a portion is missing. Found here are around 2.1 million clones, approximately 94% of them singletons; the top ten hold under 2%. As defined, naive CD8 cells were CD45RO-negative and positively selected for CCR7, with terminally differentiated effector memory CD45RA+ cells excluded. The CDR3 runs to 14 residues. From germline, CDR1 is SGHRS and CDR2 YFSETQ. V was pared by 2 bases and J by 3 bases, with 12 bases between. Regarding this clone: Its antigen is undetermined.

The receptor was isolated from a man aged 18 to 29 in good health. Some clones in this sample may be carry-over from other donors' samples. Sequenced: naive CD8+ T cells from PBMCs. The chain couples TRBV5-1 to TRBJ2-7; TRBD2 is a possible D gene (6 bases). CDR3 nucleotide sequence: TGCGCCAGCAGCTTAGGTCTGGGGGGCTACGAGCAGTACTTC. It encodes CASSLGLGGYEQYF.